These 26 T cell receptor beta chains originate from one sample sequenced in a study of blood T cell repertoires in COVID-19. TCRdb keeps only in-frame clones here, not all; method: immunoSEQ multiplex PCR. The sample holds 150,000 to 200,000 clones, roughly 90% seen once. The sequenced material came from peripheral blood. All receptors come from a woman aged 70-85 years with acute or convalescent COVID-19.

The chain links TRBV7-9 to TRBJ1-4; D gene uncertain. CDR1 and CDR2 (germline): SEHNR, FQNEAQ (reference sequence). This CDR3 is 12 amino acids long. Trimming removed 1 base from V and 8 bases from J, with 5 bases in between. The CDR3 region has the DNA TGTGCCAGCAGCTTAGGTCCGGAAAAACTGTTTTTT. Translation: CASSLGPEKLFF.

On this clone itself: Sequence at one end of the junction differs from germline and may be a read error. The genes are TRBV7-8 and TRBJ2-1; TRBD2 aligns across 15 bases. The CDR3 is 15 amino acids. Germline CDR1 is SGHVS and CDR2 is FQNEAQ. The CDR3 is CASSERRTSGRARIF. CDR3 in DNA: TGTGCCAGCAGCGAGAGGAGGACTAGCGGGAGGGCCCGGATCTTC.

There are a few counts of this clone. The genes are TRBV15 and TRBJ1-1, with a weak D call TRBD1 (5 bases). The CDR3 has 16 residues. In germline, CDR1 is LNHNV, CDR2 YYDKDF (reference sequence). The V and J ends lost 0 bases and 0 bases respectively, with 11 bases between them. Here the CDR3 reads CATSRESPGVNTEAFF. CDR3 in DNA: TGTGCCACCAGCAGAGAAAGTCCGGGGGTGAACACTGAAGCTTTCTTT.

This chain joins TRBV20-1 and TRBJ2-7; 9 nucleotides align to TRBD2. Per the germline V gene, CDR1 is DFQATT and CDR2 is SNEGSKA (reference sequence). Unmatched junction bases numbered 12, after V lost 3 bases and J lost 9 bases. The CDR3 is 14 amino acids. CDR3 bases: TGCAGTGCTAGTGAGTCTCCTAGCGGGACGTGGCAGTACTTC. Translation gives CSASESPSGTWQYF.

The genes are TRBV2 and TRBJ2-2, with D perhaps matching TRBD2 (5 bases). This CDR3 is 14 amino acids long. Germline lookup yields CDR1 SNHLY and CDR2 FYNNEI. Trimming removed 5 bases from V and 5 bases from J, with 12 bases in between. CDR3 in amino acids: CASSLGRGTGELFF. DNA of the CDR3: TGTGCCAGCAGTTTGGGCCGGGGAACCGGGGAGCTGTTTTTT.

The chain uses TRBV6-5 and TRBJ2-1, with TRBD2 identical over 10 bases. Germline lookup yields CDR1 MNHEY and CDR2 SVGAGI. The CDR3 is 15 amino acids. V shed 0 bases, J shed 7 bases, and the junction held 3 bases outside the gene matches. CDR3 coding DNA: TGTGCCAGCAGTTACTCTAGCGGGAGGCCTAATGAGCAGTTCTTC. It codes for CASSYSSGRPNEQFF.

The chain links TRBV6-6 to TRBJ1-3, with no clear D. The length of the CDR3 is 16 residues. V was shortened by 5 bases and J by 1 base, with 15 bases between the two germline ends. Germline CDR1 MNHNY, CDR2 SVGAGI (reference sequence). The CDR3 here is CASSQEALGSGNTIYF. The CDR3, as DNA: TGTGCCAGCAGTCAGGAGGCCTTGGGTTCTGGAAACACCATATATTTT.

The rearrangement joins TRBV2 to TRBJ1-5; possible D gene TRBD1, 5 bases. Germline loops: CDR1 SNHLY, CDR2 FYNNEI. V was clipped by 4 bases and J by 4 bases, with 8 bases between them. The CDR3 is 13 amino acids. CDR3 amino acids: CASSVTANQPQHF. The CDR3 DNA reads TGTGCCAGCAGTGTGACAGCTAATCAGCCCCAGCATTTT.

The gene calls are TRBV30 and TRBJ2-1; 11 bases are a match to TRBD2. The ends lost 7 bases at V and 15 bases at J; junction bases unmatched: 14. This CDR3 has 13 amino acids. Germline V lookup: CDR1 GTSNPN, CDR2 SVGIG (reference sequence). The CDR3 sequence: CAFRASGRTPGFF. The CDR3 bases are TGTGCCTTCCGGGCTAGCGGGAGGACCCCCGGGTTCTTC.

The rearrangement joins TRBV7-9 to TRBJ1-1; D is possibly TRBD1 (6 bases). Trimming removed 1 base from V and 1 base from J, with 7 bases in between. Germline lookup yields CDR1 SEHNR and CDR2 FQNEAQ (reference sequence). The CDR3 is 14 residues long. The CDR3 spells CASSLETGNTEAFF. Here the CDR3 DNA reads TGTGCCAGCAGCTTAGAGACAGGGAACACTGAAGCTTTCTTT.

This clone was seen a few times. J is TRBJ1-2 and V is TRBV19, with 11 bases that match TRBD1. From germline, CDR1 is LNHDA and CDR2 SQIVND (reference sequence). There are 21 residues in the CDR3. With V trimmed by 0 bases and J by 1 base, 16 bases remained unmatched. This chain's CDR3 is CASSIDRDRGNGSRRNYGYTF. CDR3 coding DNA: TGTGCCAGTAGTATAGATCGGGACAGGGGGAATGGGAGCCGACGTAACTATGGCTACACCTTC.

The chain links TRBV29-1 to TRBJ2-7, with TRBD2 identical over 8 bases. The V segment lost 5 bases and the J segment 4 bases; nucleotides outside the gene matches: 7. This CDR3 has 13 amino acids. Germline lookup yields CDR1 SQVTM and CDR2 ANQGSEA. CDR3 residues: CSVKRESVYEQYF. CDR3 DNA sequence: TGCAGCGTTAAGCGGGAGTCGGTGTACGAGCAGTACTTC.

In DNA form, the CDR3 reads TGCGCCAGCAGCCAAGGAACAGGGTCTTGGGCTGGAAACACCATATATTTT. This codes for CASSQGTGSWAGNTIYF. This chain joins TRBV4-3 and TRBJ1-3, with a tentative D call TRBD1 (6 bases). The length of the CDR3 is 17 residues. Germline V CDR1 and CDR2: LGHNA, YSLEER. V lost 1 base, J lost 2 bases, and 15 bases lay in between.

The chain employs TRBV14 and TRBJ2-7, with TRBD1 matching over 8 bases. Germline V CDR1 and CDR2: SGHDN, FVKESK. The V segment lost 4 bases and the J segment 4 bases; nucleotides outside the gene matches: 9. The CDR3 contains 15 residues. In DNA, the CDR3 is TGTGCCAGCAGCCTTGGCCAGGGGGCGAGGTACGAGCAGTACTTC. Its protein product is CASSLGQGARYEQYF.

The chain has TRBV19 and TRBJ2-5, with 7 nucleotides matching TRBD1. CDR3 length: 14 residues. From germline, CDR1 is LNHDA and CDR2 SQIVND (reference sequence). Losses at the gene ends were 4 bases for V and 4 bases for J; bases not matched to a gene: 6. The CDR3 sequence is CASSTRTGPETQYF. The CDR3 DNA follows: TGTGCCAGTAGTACCAGGACAGGTCCAGAGACCCAGTACTTC. The whole variable domain, remainder taken from reference TRBV19 and TRBJ2-5, is DGGITQSPKYLFRKEGQNVTLSCEQNLNHDAMYWYRQDPGQGLRLIYYSQIVNDFQKGDIAEGYSVSREKKESFPLTVTSAQKNPTAFYLCASSTRTGPETQYFGPGTRLLVL.

The chain employs TRBV4-2 and TRBJ1-1; TRBD1 matches 9 bases. With 0 bases clipped from V and 5 bases from J, the junction kept 4 bases outside the gene matches. The V gene's germline CDR1 is LGHNA and CDR2 YNFKEQ. CDR3 length: 15 amino acids. The CDR3 loop reads CASSQDETGGTEAFF. As DNA, the CDR3 is TGTGCCAGCAGCCAAGATGAGACAGGGGGGACTGAAGCTTTCTTT.

This clone was detected once. The chain employs TRBV4-3 and TRBJ1-2, with a weak D call TRBD1 (5 bases). The CDR3 covers 14 residues. The V gene's germline CDR1 is LGHNA and CDR2 YSLEER. Trimming removed 0 bases from V and 5 bases from J, with 10 bases in between. The CDR3 region is CASSQDGRAYGYTF. The DNA for the CDR3 is TGCGCCAGCAGCCAAGATGGCAGGGCTTATGGCTACACCTTC.

The DNA of the CDR3 is TGTGCCAGCAGCCCAAAGGGGGCGGGCGGGAGGGCCTCGAGCTACGAGCAGTACTTC. Its translation is CASSPKGAGGRASSYEQYF. The chain joins TRBV7-8 to TRBJ2-7, with TRBD2 identical over 9 bases. Trimming cost V 5 bases and J 3 bases; bases outside gene matches: 20. The CDR3 is made up of 19 amino acids. The V gene's germline CDR1 is SGHVS and CDR2 FQNEAQ.

This clone was detected only once. In DNA form, the CDR3 reads TGTGCCTGGAGTGTATTGGCCTCCTACACCTTC. It encodes CAWSVLASYTF. The chain employs TRBV30 and TRBJ1-2; D is unresolved. From germline, CDR1 is GTSNPN and CDR2 SVGIG (reference sequence). This CDR3 has 11 amino acids. V dropped 0 bases and J dropped 10 bases, with 9 bases sitting between them.

The chain is built from TRBV28 and TRBJ2-7, with 7 bases fitting TRBD2. J lost 1 base, V lost 7 bases, and 7 bases had no gene match. Germline V gives CDR1 MDHEN, CDR2 SYDVKM. The CDR3 runs to 14 residues. CDR3 nucleotides: TGTGCCAGCATGGTAGCGGGCGCTTCCTACGAGCAGTACTTC. It codes for CASMVAGASYEQYF. Full variable domain (missing parts from reference TRBV28 and TRBJ2-7): DVKVTQSSRYLVKRTGEKVFLECVQDMDHENMFWYRQDPGLGLRLIYFSYDVKMKEKGDIPEGYSVSREKKERFSLILESASTNQTSMYLCASMVAGASYEQYFGPGTRLTVT.

The gene calls are TRBV7-6 and TRBJ2-2; maybe TRBD2 (5 bases). Germline V lookup: CDR1 SGHVS, CDR2 FNYEAQ. V lost 1 base and J 0 bases, leaving 15 bases between the germline ends. The CDR3 extends over 18 amino acids. The CDR3 reads CASSLDTAFSANTGELFF. CDR3 DNA sequence: TGTGCCAGCAGCTTAGACACGGCCTTTAGCGCGAACACCGGGGAGCTGTTTTTT.

This chain links TRBV10-3 with TRBJ2-7, with TRBD2 matching 9 bases. J was trimmed by 7 bases and V by 5 bases; bases with no gene match: 6. The germline gives CDR1 ENHRY, CDR2 SYGVKD. The CDR3 extends over 13 amino acids. CDR3 region: CAISYLAGREQYF. CDR3 nucleotides: TGTGCCATCAGTTACCTAGCGGGACGGGAGCAGTACTTC.

The chain is built from TRBV7-9 and TRBJ1-1; D gene ambiguous. Trimming pared 5 bases from V and 1 base from J, leaving 8 bases between. The CDR3 has 13 amino acids. The germline V gene has CDR1 SEHNR and CDR2 FQNEAQ (reference sequence). CDR3 nucleotides: TGTGCCAGCAGCCCGGGGAGGAACACTGAAGCTTTCTTT. This gives the protein CASSPGRNTEAFF.

This chain links TRBV20-1 with TRBJ2-1, with a weak D call TRBD2 (5 bases). The CDR3 length is 11 residues. Germline CDR1 DFQATT, CDR2 SNEGSKA (reference sequence). The ends were cut back, 1 base at V and 12 bases at J, with 10 bases in the middle. CDR3 region: CSARAGVVQFF. The CDR3 DNA reads TGCAGTGCTAGAGCCGGGGTGGTGCAGTTCTTC.

The rearrangement joins TRBV19 to TRBJ2-7; 7 bases align to TRBD2. The length of the CDR3 is 13 residues. Germline trimming cut 3 bases from V and 3 bases from J; bases unmatched to any gene: 2. The germline CDR1 and CDR2 sequences are LNHDA and SQIVND (reference sequence). The CDR3 nucleotides are TGTGCCAGTAGTATCGGGGGGAACTACGAGCAGTACTTC. It codes for CASSIGGNYEQYF. Full variable domain (rest looked up from reference TRBV19 and TRBJ2-7): DGGITQSPKYLFRKEGQNVTLSCEQNLNHDAMYWYRQDPGQGLRLIYYSQIVNDFQKGDIAEGYSVSREKKESFPLTVTSAQKNPTAFYLCASSIGGNYEQYFGPGTRLTVT.

This sequence joins TRBV5-6 and TRBJ2-5; 8 bases map to TRBD2. Germline CDR1 and CDR2: SGHDT and YYEEEE. J lost 2 bases, V lost 4 bases, and 7 bases had no gene match. The CDR3 is made up of 15 amino acids. The CDR3 DNA is TGTGCCAGCAGCGACGGACTAGCAAGTCAAGAGACCCAGTACTTC. It codes for CASSDGLASQETQYF.